The present TCR beta chain was sequenced within a study of cytotoxic CD8 clonotypes in ibrutinib-treated CLL. Across the whole study: Mean yields were approximately 250,000 productive templates and over 85,000 productive rearrangements per sample. Findings of the study overall: The public clonotypes identified were infrequent and showed contraction or stability on treatment.

Cryopreserved PBMCs supplied approximately 2 micrograms of genomic DNA for TCR beta libraries. In the case of this clone: Its specificity is unknown.

Sequencing was performed with immunoSEQ multiplex PCR; in TCRdb, only in-frame clones are kept and a portion is missing. Of 50,000 to 60,000 clones in the sample, less than 85% are singletons; the top ten hold just over 20%. The CDR3 covers 15 residues. Trimming cost V 0 bases and J 2 bases, with 11 bases left between them. Germline loops: CDR1 MNHEY, CDR2 SVGAGI. The sequence derives from a human donor with chronic lymphocytic leukemia. The chain links TRBV6-5 to TRBJ2-7; a weak D match, TRBD2 (7 bases). The source was PBMCs, collected after 24 months of ibrutinib treatment. The CDR3 sequence is CASSYSAGATYEQYF. In nucleotides, the CDR3 is TGTGCCAGCAGTTACTCCGCGGGGGCAACCTACGAGCAGTACTTC.